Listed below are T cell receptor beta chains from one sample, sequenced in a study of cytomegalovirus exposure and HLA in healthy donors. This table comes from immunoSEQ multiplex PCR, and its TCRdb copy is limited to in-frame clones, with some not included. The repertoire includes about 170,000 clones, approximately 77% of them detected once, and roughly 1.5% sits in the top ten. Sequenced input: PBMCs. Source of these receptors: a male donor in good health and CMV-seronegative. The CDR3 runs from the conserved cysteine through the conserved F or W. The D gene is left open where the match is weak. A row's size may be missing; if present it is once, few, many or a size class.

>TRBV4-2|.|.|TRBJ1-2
CASSQERQEYGYTF
TGTGCCAGCAGCCAAGAAAGACAGGAATATGGCTACACCTTC
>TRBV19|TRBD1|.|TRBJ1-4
CASSKSGGVVGEKLFF
TGTGCCAGTAGTAAATCAGGGGGCGTTGTGGGTGAAAAACTGTTTTTT
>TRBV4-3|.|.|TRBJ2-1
CASSQESRNEQFF
TGCGCCAGCAGCCAAGAATCCCGGAATGAGCAGTTCTTC
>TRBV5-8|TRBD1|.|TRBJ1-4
CASSGQGAKGEKLFF
TGTGCCAGCAGCGGACAGGGCGCTAAGGGAGAAAAACTGTTTTTT
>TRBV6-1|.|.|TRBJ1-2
CASSASGTYGYTF
TGTGCCAGCAGTGCCTCAGGGACATATGGCTACACCTTC
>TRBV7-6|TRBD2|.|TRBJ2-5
CASSLLGGQETQYF
TGTGCCAGCAGCTTACTCGGGGGGCAAGAGACCCAGTACTTC
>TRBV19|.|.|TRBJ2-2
CASSIGTGWGTGELFF
TGTGCCAGTAGTATTGGTACGGGATGGGGTACCGGGGAGCTGTTTTTT
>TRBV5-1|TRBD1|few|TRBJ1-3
CASSLAPDRAGNTIYF
TGCGCCAGCAGCTTGGCCCCGGACAGGGCTGGAAACACCATATATTTT
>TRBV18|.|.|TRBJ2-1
CASSLKHTVTPNYNEQFF
TGTGCCAGCTCACTCAAACACACGGTGACACCGAACTACAATGAGCAGTTCTTC
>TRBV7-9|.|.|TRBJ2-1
CASSTADRSSYNEQFF
TGTGCCAGCAGCACAGCGGACCGGAGCTCCTACAATGAGCAGTTCTTC
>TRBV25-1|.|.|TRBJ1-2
CASSVGAYGYTF
TGTGCCAGCAGTGTAGGGGCCTATGGCTACACCTTC
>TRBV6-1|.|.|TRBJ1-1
CASSGSGTEAFF
TGTGCCAGCAGTGGTTCGGGAACTGAAGCTTTCTTT
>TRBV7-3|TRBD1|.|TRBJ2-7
CASSPGQGYEQYF
TGTGCCAGCAGCCCGGGACAGGGGTACGAGCAGTACTTC
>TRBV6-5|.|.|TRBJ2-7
CATSRGVYEQYF
TGTGCCACCTCCAGAGGAGTCTACGAGCAGTACTTC
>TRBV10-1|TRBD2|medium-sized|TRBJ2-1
CASSPAGIYNEQFF
TGCGCCAGCAGCCCAGCGGGGATCTACAATGAGCAGTTCTTC
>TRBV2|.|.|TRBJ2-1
CASSGRAYNEQFF
TGTGCCAGCAGTGGGCGGGCCTACAATGAGCAGTTCTTC
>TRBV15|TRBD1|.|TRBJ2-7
CATSRRDSSYEQYF
TGTGCCACCAGCAGACGGGACAGTTCCTACGAGCAGTACTTC
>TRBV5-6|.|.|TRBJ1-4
CASSLGGANEKLFF
TGTGCCAGCAGCTTGGGGGGGGCTAATGAAAAACTGTTTTTT
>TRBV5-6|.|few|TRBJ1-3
CASSLASSYRGNTIYF
TGTGCCAGCAGCTTGGCTTCTAGTTATCGGGGAAACACCATATATTTT
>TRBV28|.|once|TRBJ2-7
CASSFSRVTSYEQYF
TGTGCCAGCAGTTTTTCCCGGGTTACGTCCTACGAGCAGTACTTC
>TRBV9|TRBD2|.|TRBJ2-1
CASSVMAGGRDEQFF
TGTGCCAGCAGCGTAATGGCGGGGGGGAGGGATGAGCAGTTCTTC
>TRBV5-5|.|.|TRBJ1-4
CASSLSQQLNEKLFF
TGTGCCAGCAGCTTGAGTCAACAGCTTAATGAAAAACTGTTTTTT
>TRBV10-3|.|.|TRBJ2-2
CAISESTGNTGELFF
TGTGCCATCAGTGAATCGACTGGGAACACCGGGGAGCTGTTTTTT
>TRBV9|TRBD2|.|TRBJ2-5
CASSVGARGGETQYF
TGTGCCAGCAGCGTAGGGGCCCGCGGGGGGGAGACCCAGTACTTC